Listed below are T cell receptor beta chains from one sample, sequenced in a study of blood T cell repertoires in COVID-19. The repertoire was sequenced with immunoSEQ multiplex PCR; TCRdb's copy has only in-frame clones and lacks some. The sample consists of approximately 250,000 clones, 65% to 90% of them appearing once. What was sequenced was PBMCs or T cells enriched from blood (not recorded which). These receptors all stem from a woman aged 45-65 years with acute COVID-19. CDR3s include the opening cysteine and the closing phenylalanine or tryptophan. The D gene is left open where the match is weak. The size field is filled for only some rows; it gives once, few, many or a size class.

TGTGCCAGCAGTTCAGGGGGTGGCTACACCTTC,CASSSGGGYTF,TRBJ1-2,TRBV6-5,TRBD1,11,.
TGTGCCAGTATGGGACTAGCGGGGGGGCCACCCGGGGAGCTGTTTTTT,CASMGLAGGPPGELFF,TRBJ2-2,TRBV19,TRBD2,16,.
TGTGCCAGCACTCAACAGGGGGCCACCTACGAGCAGTACTTC,CASTQQGATYEQYF,TRBJ2-7,TRBV6-6,TRBD1,14,.
TGTGCCAGCTCACCAGCGGACAGGGTACCTTTCTTT,CASSPADRVPFF,TRBJ1-1,TRBV18,TRBD1,12,once
TGTGCCACAAAATCCGGGGGGGCTGGCGAAAAACTGTTTTTT,CATKSGGAGEKLFF,TRBJ1-4,TRBV15,.,14,.
TGTGCCAGCAGCCAAGAGACAGGCGGCTACACCTTC,CASSQETGGYTF,TRBJ1-2,TRBV3-1/TRBV3-2,.,12,.
TGTGCCTGGAGTGCCCTTCAGGGTTCACCCCTCCACTTT,CAWSALQGSPLHF,TRBJ1-6,TRBV30,.,13,.
TGTGCCAGTGGGGACAGCGAGTCCTCTTACGGTGAAAAACTGTTTTTT,CASGDSESSYGEKLFF,TRBJ1-4,TRBV19,TRBD1,16,few
TGTGCCAGCAGCTTAGTAATGCCGACTGGGCGGGCAGATACGCAGTATTTT,CASSLVMPTGRADTQYF,TRBJ2-3,TRBV7-9,.,17,.
TGTGCCAGCACTGTTGGAAACACCATATATTTT,CASTVGNTIYF,TRBJ1-3,TRBV6-5,.,11,.
TGTGCCAGCTCACCACCGTATAGGGAGGATGGCTACACCTTC,CASSPPYREDGYTF,TRBJ1-2,TRBV18,.,14,.
TGTGCCAGCAGCCCCCCGGGACAGGGTAATGTAAAGCAGTACTTC,CASSPPGQGNVKQYF,TRBJ2-7,TRBV5-4,TRBD1,15,.
TGTGCCAGCAGCTTGGGACTAGCGGGGGGGCGGGGCACAGATACGCAGTATTTT,CASSLGLAGGRGTDTQYF,TRBJ2-3,TRBV5-4,TRBD2,18,.
TGTGCCAGCAGCCCGCCGAGCGGCACAGATACGCAGTATTTT,CASSPPSGTDTQYF,TRBJ2-3,TRBV11-2,.,14,.
TGTGCCAGCAGCTTGGGGTGGGACAGCGATCAGCCCCAGCATTTT,CASSLGWDSDQPQHF,TRBJ1-5,TRBV5-6,TRBD1,15,.
TGTGCCAGCAGCTTAGGATTACAGGGAAACACCATATATTTT,CASSLGLQGNTIYF,TRBJ1-3,TRBV7-2,.,14,.
TGTGCCAGCAGTACCCGACAGAACACCGGGGAGCTGTTTTTT,CASSTRQNTGELFF,TRBJ2-2,TRBV6-5,.,14,.
TGTGCCACCAGCAGAGCTGGGACAGGGAACACTGAAGCTTTCTTT,CATSRAGTGNTEAFF,TRBJ1-1,TRBV15,TRBD1,15,.
TGCGCCAGCAGCCGAACCTTTGGCCAGGTCGACTATGGCTACACCTTC,CASSRTFGQVDYGYTF,TRBJ1-2,TRBV4-3,.,16,once
TGTGCCAGCTCACCCTACGGTAGTGAAGCTTTCTTT,CASSPYGSEAFF,TRBJ1-1,TRBV18,.,12,.
TGTGCCAGCTTTGCGGGGAACTATGGCTACACCTTC,CASFAGNYGYTF,TRBJ1-2,TRBV18,.,12,.
TGTGCCAGCAGCTTGGGGAACGTAGACAGGGGGCCTTACTACGAGCAGTACTTC,CASSLGNVDRGPYYEQYF,TRBJ2-7,TRBV7-2,TRBD1,18,.
TGTGCCAGCAGCGCTCCCACCACCGACAGGGGGCGAGCTTTCTTT,CASSAPTTDRGRAFF,TRBJ1-1,TRBV7-9,TRBD1,15,once